Presented here are 2 T cell receptor beta chains from one specimen sequenced in a study of blood T cell repertoires in COVID-19. The method was immunoSEQ multiplex PCR; TCRdb's version includes in-frame clones alone and lacks a portion of them. The table lists approximately 250,000 clones, 86% of them singletons. Sequencing was carried out using peripheral blood. These receptors were taken from a man aged 40-55 years with active or convalescent COVID-19.

The chain combines TRBV6-5 with TRBJ1-1; tentatively, D is TRBD1 (5 bases). The germline CDR1 and CDR2 sequences are MNHEY and SVGAGI. CDR3 size: 13 residues. The V and J ends lost 7 bases and 2 bases respectively, with 11 bases between them. CDR3 sequence (DNA): TGTGCCAGCACTAAAGACAGAAACACTGAAGCTTTCTTT. It codes for CASTKDRNTEAFF.

The V and J genes are TRBV5-1 and TRBJ2-1; the D gene is possibly TRBD2 (6 bases). The CDR3 runs 15 residues. Germline V lookup: CDR1 SGHRS, CDR2 YFSETQ. Trimming removed 6 bases at V and 0 bases at J, with 13 bases between. The CDR3 nucleotides are TGCGCCAGCAACCCCGACGGGAGCTCCTACAATGAGCAGTTCTTC. Protein product: CASNPDGSSYNEQFF. Full variable domain (rest looked up from reference TRBV5-1 and TRBJ2-1): KAGVTQTPRYLIKTRGQQVTLSCSPISGHRSVSWYQQTPGQGLQFLFEYFSETQRNKGNFPGRFSGRQFSNSRSEMNVSTLELGDSALYLCASNPDGSSYNEQFFGPGTRLTVL.